The entry that follows covers one T cell receptor (beta chain) sequence. Its target is unknown. The PCR contained 60 Vbeta and 13 Jbeta primers. Data came from immunoSEQ multiplex PCR; TCRdb stores just in-frame clones and leaves some out. Of around 29,000 clones listed, about 66% were seen once; the top ten hold around two fifths. This record belongs to a study of cytomegalovirus exposure and HLA in healthy donors. General observations from the study: Another analysis was done later, and it associated around 17,000 TCR beta sequences with HLA alleles at 0.05 false discovery rate.

CDR1 is LNHDA, CDR2 SQIVND, per germline (reference sequence). The CDR3 runs 16 residues. V gave up 3 bases and J gave up 1 base, with 15 bases separating them. What was sequenced was PBMCs. The TCR sequence derives from a male donor in good health and CMV-seropositive. The chain uses TRBV19 and TRBJ1-1, with D possibly matching TRBD1 (6 bases). This chain's CDR3 is CASSMGIQGSNTEAFF. DNA for the CDR3: TGTGCCAGTAGTATGGGTATACAGGGTTCGAACACTGAAGCTTTCTTT.